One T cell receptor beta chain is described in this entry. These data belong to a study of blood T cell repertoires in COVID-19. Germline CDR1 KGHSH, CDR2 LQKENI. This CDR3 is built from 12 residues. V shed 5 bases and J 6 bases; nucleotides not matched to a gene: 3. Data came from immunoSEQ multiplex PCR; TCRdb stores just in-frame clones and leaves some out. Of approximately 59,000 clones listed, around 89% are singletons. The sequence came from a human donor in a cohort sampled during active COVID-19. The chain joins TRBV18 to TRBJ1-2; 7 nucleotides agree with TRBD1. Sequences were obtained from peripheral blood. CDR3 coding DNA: TGTGCCAGCTCAGGGGACAGAGATGGCTACACCTTC. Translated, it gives CASSGDRDGYTF.